These T cell receptor beta chains were read from a single sample in a study of cytomegalovirus exposure and HLA in healthy donors. Sequencing was performed with immunoSEQ multiplex PCR; in TCRdb, only in-frame clones are kept and a portion is missing. The profile shows 200,000 or so clones, approximately 88% of them singletons. The sequenced material came from PBMCs. The origin of the receptors is a woman between 50 and 59 years old in good health and CMV-seropositive. Each CDR3 is given with its conserved first and last residue. Fields, in order: clone size, V gene, D gene, J gene, CDR3 DNA, CDR3 protein. The D gene is left open where the match is weak. The size field is filled for only some rows; it gives once, few, many or a size class.

clone_size: -
v_call: TRBV11-3
d_call: -
j_call: TRBJ1-2
cdr3_nt: TGTGCCAGCAGCGGGGGGATCAACTATGGCTACACCTTC
cdr3_aa: CASSGGINYGYTF

clone_size: -
v_call: TRBV10-3
d_call: TRBD2
j_call: TRBJ2-1
cdr3_nt: TGTGCCATCAGATCTCTTCTAAGCGGGGGTTTCAATGAGCAGTTCTTC
cdr3_aa: CAIRSLLSGGFNEQFF

clone_size: -
v_call: TRBV9
d_call: TRBD1
j_call: TRBJ1-6
cdr3_nt: TGTGCCAGCAGCCAAAGGGGGACAGATTATAATTCACCCCTCCACTTT
cdr3_aa: CASSQRGTDYNSPLHF

clone_size: -
v_call: TRBV11-2
d_call: TRBD2
j_call: TRBJ2-1
cdr3_nt: TGTGCCAGCAGCTTCGGGGGGGCCTCCTACAATGAGCAGTTCTTC
cdr3_aa: CASSFGGASYNEQFF

clone_size: -
v_call: TRBV28
d_call: TRBD1
j_call: TRBJ1-2
cdr3_nt: TGTGCCAGCAGCCTCGGGACAGCCCAAACTAACTATGGCTACACCTTC
cdr3_aa: CASSLGTAQTNYGYTF

clone_size: once
v_call: TRBV27
d_call: TRBD2
j_call: TRBJ2-2
cdr3_nt: TGTGCCAGCAGTTTAGGGGGGGGAAGAGTCACCGGGGAGCTGTTTTTT
cdr3_aa: CASSLGGGRVTGELFF

clone_size: -
v_call: TRBV19
d_call: -
j_call: TRBJ1-4
cdr3_nt: TGTGCCAGTAGTATAAAGAACCAGGGTAATGAAAAACTGTTTTTT
cdr3_aa: CASSIKNQGNEKLFF

clone_size: -
v_call: TRBV19
d_call: -
j_call: TRBJ2-1
cdr3_nt: TGTTATCCGGGATTCGGTGAGCAGTTCTTC
cdr3_aa: CYPGFGEQFF

clone_size: -
v_call: TRBV19
d_call: TRBD1
j_call: TRBJ2-7
cdr3_nt: TGTGCCAGTAGTATGGCACCCGGGACAGGCTCCTACGAGCAGTACTTC
cdr3_aa: CASSMAPGTGSYEQYF

clone_size: -
v_call: TRBV28
d_call: -
j_call: TRBJ1-2
cdr3_nt: TGTGCCAGCACCCTTGGCGGCAACTATGGCTACACCTTC
cdr3_aa: CASTLGGNYGYTF

clone_size: -
v_call: TRBV9
d_call: -
j_call: TRBJ2-3
cdr3_nt: TGTGCCAGCGGGGCCGGGTCCCTGTTCCCAGATACGCAGTATTTT
cdr3_aa: CASGAGSLFPDTQYF

clone_size: -
v_call: TRBV6-6
d_call: TRBD1
j_call: TRBJ1-2
cdr3_nt: TGTGCCAGCAACCCGGGACAGAACTATGGCTACACCTTC
cdr3_aa: CASNPGQNYGYTF

clone_size: -
v_call: TRBV7-2
d_call: -
j_call: TRBJ1-2
cdr3_nt: TGTGCCAGCAGCTTAGTGGAGGGAGGGAACTATGGCTACACCTTC
cdr3_aa: CASSLVEGGNYGYTF

clone_size: -
v_call: TRBV7-6
d_call: TRBD1
j_call: TRBJ1-4
cdr3_nt: TGTGCCAGCAGCCAAGGGACAGGGAACCTGGGTGAAAAACTGTTTTTT
cdr3_aa: CASSQGTGNLGEKLFF

clone_size: -
v_call: TRBV5-8
d_call: -
j_call: TRBJ2-1
cdr3_nt: TGTGCCAGCAGCTTGGGGCAGGGTTTTCTCAATGAGCAGTTCTTC
cdr3_aa: CASSLGQGFLNEQFF

clone_size: -
v_call: TRBV4-1
d_call: -
j_call: TRBJ1-1
cdr3_nt: TGCGCCAGCAGCCAAGATTACACAACCAATGAAGCTTTCTTT
cdr3_aa: CASSQDYTTNEAFF

clone_size: once
v_call: TRBV6-6
d_call: -
j_call: TRBJ1-2
cdr3_nt: TGTGCCAGCCATACAGGGACCTATGGCTACACCTTC
cdr3_aa: CASHTGTYGYTF

clone_size: -
v_call: TRBV6-5
d_call: TRBD2
j_call: TRBJ2-2
cdr3_nt: TGTGCCAGCAGTACCGGGGAGGGAAGGGCCGGGGAGCTGTTTTTT
cdr3_aa: CASSTGEGRAGELFF

clone_size: -
v_call: TRBV15
d_call: TRBD1
j_call: TRBJ1-2
cdr3_nt: TGTGCCACCAGCAGAGAACCGGGACAGGCCTACGGCTACACCTTC
cdr3_aa: CATSREPGQAYGYTF

clone_size: -
v_call: TRBV5-1
d_call: -
j_call: TRBJ1-4
cdr3_nt: TGCGCCAGCAGACAGGGCTTGAATGAAAAACTGTTTTTT
cdr3_aa: CASRQGLNEKLFF

clone_size: -
v_call: TRBV7-2
d_call: TRBD1
j_call: TRBJ1-3
cdr3_nt: TGTGCCAGCACCTCACCAGGGGGCCCTGGAAACACCATATATTTT
cdr3_aa: CASTSPGGPGNTIYF

clone_size: -
v_call: TRBV14
d_call: -
j_call: TRBJ2-7
cdr3_nt: TGTGCCAGCAGCCAAGACGGAGGGCATCGCTACGAGCAGTACTTC
cdr3_aa: CASSQDGGHRYEQYF

clone_size: -
v_call: TRBV11-3
d_call: TRBD2
j_call: TRBJ2-2
cdr3_nt: TGTGCCAGCAGCCGGGAGGCCGGGGAGCTGTTTTTT
cdr3_aa: CASSREAGELFF